These 4 T cell receptor beta chains came from one sample sequenced in a study of T cells in Graves' hyperthyroidism and ophthalmopathy. RNA transcripts yielded amplified TCR beta CDR3 regions. During a first-round RT-PCR of the TCR CDR3, the HTBI primer set was used. TCRdb re-called the multiplex PCR reads through MiXCR, storing one row per CDR3 protein. The table includes fewer than 700,000 distinct CDR3 sequences, around 15% detected once. Sample: blood. Every receptor here comes from a woman under 40 with Graves' hyperthyroidism.

Comment on this clonotype: This CDR3 fails to terminate in the conserved phenylalanine or tryptophan, so it likely reflects a read error. The chain employs TRBV7-7 and TRBJ2-7; 8 bases align to TRBD2. Germline CDR1 is SSHAT and CDR2 is FNYEAQ (reference sequence). The CDR3 has 13 amino acids. The CDR3 region has the DNA TGTGCTAGCAGCCCGGGACTAGTCTACGAGCAGTACCTC. This sequence encodes CASSPGLVYEQYL.

This clonotype came up a few times. The J gene is TRBJ1-6, the V gene TRBV5-1; D call uncertain. This CDR3 has 16 residues. Germline CDR1 is SGHRS and CDR2 is YFSETQ. V dropped 2 bases and J dropped 11 bases, with 20 bases sitting between them. This CDR3 is CASSFGRSPISTPLHF. For the CDR3, the DNA is TGCGCCAGCAGCTTCGGTCGGAGCCCAATATCGACACCCCTCCACTTT.

In its sample, this clonotype was seen a few times. The chain is built from TRBV7-8 and TRBJ2-5, with 13 positions matching TRBD2. CDR1 is SGHVS, CDR2 FQNEAQ, per germline. J gave up 3 bases and V 3 bases, and 13 bases lay outside the gene matches. This CDR3 region has 19 residues. CDR3 residues: CASSLELGLAGTLEETQYF. CDR3 sequence (DNA): TGTGCCAGCAGCTTGGAGTTGGGACTAGCGGGAACGCTAGAAGAGACCCAGTACTTC.

This clonotype was counted only a few times. The V gene is TRBV6-1, the J gene TRBJ1-5, with TRBD1 identical over 7 bases. This CDR3 spans 14 amino acids. Germline CDR1 MNHNS, CDR2 SASEGT. J was trimmed by 7 bases and V by 6 bases; bases with no gene match: 9. This chain's CDR3 is CASRLFQGGQPQHF. CDR3 in DNA: TGTGCCAGCAGACTTTTCCAGGGGGGGCAGCCCCAGCATTTT.